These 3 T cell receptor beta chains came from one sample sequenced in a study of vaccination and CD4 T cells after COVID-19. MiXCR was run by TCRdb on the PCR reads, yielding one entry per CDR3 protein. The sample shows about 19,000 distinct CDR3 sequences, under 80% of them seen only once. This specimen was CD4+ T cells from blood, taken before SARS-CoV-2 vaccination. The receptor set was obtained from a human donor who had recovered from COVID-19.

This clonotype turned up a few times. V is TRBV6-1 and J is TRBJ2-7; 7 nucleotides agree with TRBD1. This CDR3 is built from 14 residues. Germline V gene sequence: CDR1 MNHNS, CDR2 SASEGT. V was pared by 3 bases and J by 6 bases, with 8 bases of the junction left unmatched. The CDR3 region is CASSDRNRGREQYF. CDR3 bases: TGTGCCAGCAGTGACCGAAACAGGGGCCGCGAGCAGTACTTC.

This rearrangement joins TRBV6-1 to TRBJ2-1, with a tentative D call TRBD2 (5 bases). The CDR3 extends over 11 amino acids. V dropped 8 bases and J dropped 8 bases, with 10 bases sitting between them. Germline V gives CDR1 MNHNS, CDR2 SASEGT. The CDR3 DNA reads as TGTGCCAGCGTCCGAGCGGATGAGCAGTTCTTC. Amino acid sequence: CASVRADEQFF.

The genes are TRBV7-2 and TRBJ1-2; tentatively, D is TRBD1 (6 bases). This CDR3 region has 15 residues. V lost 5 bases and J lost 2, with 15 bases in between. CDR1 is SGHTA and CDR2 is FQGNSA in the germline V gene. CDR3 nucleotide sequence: TGTGCCAGCAGCCCTTCGGCAGGGGCGAACTATGGCTACACCTTC. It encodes CASSPSAGANYGYTF.